The next 19 T cell receptor beta chains were all read from a single sample in a study of blood T cell repertoires in COVID-19. The repertoire was sequenced with immunoSEQ multiplex PCR; TCRdb's copy has only in-frame clones and lacks some. The sample records 150,000 to 200,000 clones, 81% being singletons. Sequenced material: peripheral blood. These receptors were collected from a human donor in a cohort sampled during active COVID-19.

This clone has more than one count but fewer than ten. The gene calls are TRBV6-1 and TRBJ2-4, with 7 bases identical to TRBD1. Germline CDR1 reads MNHNS; CDR2 reads SASEGT. The CDR3 spans 18 residues. Unmatched junction bases numbered 13, after V lost 1 base and J lost 4 bases. The CDR3 nucleotides read TGTGCCAGCAGTGAAGATAAAGGGACAGTGGGGCAGAAAAACATTCAGTACTTC. This sequence encodes CASSEDKGTVGQKNIQYF.

The gene calls are TRBV19 and TRBJ1-1; tentatively, D is TRBD1 (5 bases). V lost 3 bases and J 5 bases, leaving 19 bases between the germline ends. The CDR3 covers 16 residues. Germline V gene lookup returns CDR1 LNHDA and CDR2 SQIVND (reference sequence). The CDR3 region is CASSIQRLGAGTEAFF. CDR3 sequence (DNA): TGTGCCAGTAGTATTCAGCGACTCGGGGCGGGGACTGAAGCTTTCTTT. The full variable domain, with the rest looked up from reference TRBV19 and TRBJ1-1, is DGGITQSPKYLFRKEGQNVTLSCEQNLNHDAMYWYRQDPGQGLRLIYYSQIVNDFQKGDIAEGYSVSREKKESFPLTVTSAQKNPTAFYLCASSIQRLGAGTEAFFGQGTRLTVV.

The chain employs TRBV5-6 and TRBJ2-7; 7 bases agree with TRBD1. CDR1 and CDR2 from the germline V gene are SGHDT and YYEEEE. The J segment lost 5 bases and the V segment lost 4 bases, leaving 9 bases of the junction unmatched. This CDR3 comprises 14 residues. Here the CDR3 reads CASSSRQGVNEQYF. CDR3 sequence (DNA): TGTGCCAGCAGCAGCCGACAGGGTGTCAACGAGCAGTACTTC.

The rearrangement uses TRBV6-5 and TRBJ2-2; the D gene is possibly TRBD1 (6 bases). CDR1 is MNHEY, CDR2 SVGAGI, per germline. V lost 2 bases and J lost 7, with 8 bases in between. The CDR3 is 13 residues long. This CDR3 is CASSYRGNGELFF. The CDR3 DNA is TGTGCCAGCAGTTACAGGGGGAACGGGGAGCTGTTTTTT.

The chain recombines TRBV21-1 with TRBJ1-5; TRBD1, the D gene given by the table, was not confirmed from the DNA. TRBV21-1 is annotated as a pseudogene. The CDR3 has 17 amino acids. In nucleotides, the CDR3 is TGTGCCAGCAGCAAAGAGCCAGGGGCGCTTGGCAATCAGCCCCAGCATTTT. It is translated as CASSKEPGALGNQPQHF.

The chain couples TRBV4-3 to TRBJ1-5, with TRBD1 as a possible D gene (5 bases). V was pared by 4 bases and J by 6 bases, with 10 bases between. The CDR3 consists of 13 residues. Germline V gives CDR1 LGHNA, CDR2 YSLEER. In DNA, the CDR3 is TGCGCCAGCAGCCCAGGGAATGGTCAGCCCCAGCATTTT. Translation: CASSPGNGQPQHF.

This rearrangement joins TRBV19 to TRBJ1-4; 8 bases fit TRBD1. V gave up 5 bases and J gave up 7 bases; unmatched junction bases: 9. This CDR3 contains 15 residues. The germline V gene encodes CDR1 LNHDA and CDR2 SQIVND (reference sequence). CDR3 sequence: CASSSDQGAAEKLFF. The CDR3 nucleotides are TGTGCCAGTAGTTCCGACCAGGGGGCTGCTGAAAAACTGTTTTTT.

Ten or more counts support this clone. The chain uses TRBV11-1 and TRBJ2-1; 12 bases fit TRBD2. The CDR3 runs 15 residues. The V gene's germline CDR1 is SGHAT and CDR2 FQDESV (reference sequence). V dropped 8 bases and J dropped 2; count of bases not matched to a gene: 4. The CDR3 loop reads CASGLAGNAYNEQFF. The DNA for the CDR3 is TGTGCCAGCGGACTAGCGGGAAATGCCTACAATGAGCAGTTCTTC.

The chain couples TRBV21-1 to TRBJ2-3; TRBD1 reflects the table's D call only, with no check against the DNA. TRBV21-1 is designated a pseudogene. This CDR3 region has 15 residues. For the CDR3, the DNA is TGTGCCAGCAGGCCGGGACAGGGCTTCACAGATACGCAGTATTTT. Translation gives CASRPGQGFTDTQYF.

V gene TRBV27 combines with J gene TRBJ2-7; tentative D call: TRBD2 (5 bases). The CDR3 loop spans 13 amino acids. Trimming took off 3 bases at V and 1 base at J, with 7 bases between the two ends. CDR1 MNHEY and CDR2 SMNVEV come from the germline V gene (reference sequence). In DNA, the CDR3 is TGTGCCAGCAGTTTGAGGGCGTCCTACGAGCAGTACTTC. This sequence encodes CASSLRASYEQYF.

The rearrangement links TRBV24-1 to TRBJ2-2; 9 bases fit TRBD1. CDR1 is KGHDR and CDR2 is SFDVKD in the germline V gene. V was pared by 0 bases and J by 4 bases, with 20 bases of the junction left unmatched. The CDR3 has 22 amino acids. CDR3 sequence reads: CATSDLPGRGTGTILSTGELFF. CDR3 nucleotides: TGTGCCACCAGTGATTTGCCAGGCCGCGGGACAGGGACTATATTGAGCACCGGGGAGCTGTTTTTT.

The rearrangement joins TRBV11-2 to TRBJ2-1; 7 positions match TRBD1. The CDR3 has 12 amino acids. Per germline, CDR1 SGHAT and CDR2 FQNNGV. The V gene end was trimmed by 8 bases and the J gene end by 10 bases; junction bases not matched to a gene: 8. CDR3: CASGNRGREQFF. CDR3 DNA sequence: TGTGCCAGCGGAAACAGGGGCAGAGAGCAGTTCTTC.

The chain is built from TRBV27 and TRBJ2-4; 7 bases are shared with TRBD2. The ends lost 2 bases at V and 8 bases at J; junction bases unmatched: 6. CDR1 MNHEY and CDR2 SMNVEV come from the germline V gene (reference sequence). The CDR3 runs 14 residues. The CDR3 sequence is CASSLGFGGDIQYF. DNA of the CDR3: TGTGCCAGCAGTTTAGGTTTTGGGGGGGACATTCAGTACTTC.

This chain links TRBV10-3 with TRBJ2-1, with 7 bases matching TRBD2. The trim removed 2 bases at V and 10 bases at J, leaving 8 bases unmatched. Germline-derived CDR1 and CDR2 are ENHRY and SYGVKD. The CDR3 totals 14 residues. The CDR3 DNA is TGTGCCATCAGTGAGGATCGGGAGGCGGCGGAGCAGTTCTTC. Its protein is CAISEDREAAEQFF.

V and J are TRBV5-1 and TRBJ2-1, with TRBD2 identical over 8 bases. J gave up 5 bases and V 0 bases, and 1 base lay outside the gene matches. In germline, CDR1 is SGHRS, CDR2 YFSETQ. The CDR3 is made up of 14 amino acids. The CDR3 DNA sequence: TGCGCCAGCAGCTTGGGACTAGCGAACAATGAGCAGTTCTTC. Translation: CASSLGLANNEQFF.

This rearrangement joins TRBV6-5 to TRBJ1-4; no clear D gene. Deletions cut 7 bases from V and 4 bases from J, with 7 bases between. Germline CDR1 reads MNHEY; CDR2 reads SVGAGI. CDR3 length: 12 residues. The CDR3 coding sequence is TGTGCCAGCAAACAAAGTAATGAAAAACTGTTTTTT. Translation: CASKQSNEKLFF.

This clone is a singleton in its sample. V usage is TRBV10-3 and J usage is TRBJ2-7; the match to TRBD2 covers 7 bases. CDR1 is ENHRY, CDR2 SYGVKD, per germline. The CDR3 consists of 15 residues. J was trimmed by 6 bases and V by 0 bases; bases with no gene match: 8. The CDR3, as DNA: TGTGCCATCAGTGAGTCGGCGACTAGCCGGGGCGAGCAGTACTTC. Amino acid sequence: CAISESATSRGEQYF.

The rearrangement joins TRBV24-1 to TRBJ2-3; 11 nucleotides match TRBD1. This CDR3 contains 17 residues. With V trimmed by 3 bases and J by 3 bases, 7 bases remained unmatched. The germline V gene has CDR1 KGHDR and CDR2 SFDVKD. CDR3 coding DNA: TGTGCCACCAGTGATCTACCCGGACAGGGGGCTACAGATACGCAGTATTTT. It specifies CATSDLPGQGATDTQYF.

This chain links TRBV4-1 with TRBJ2-1; 7 bases line up with TRBD2. This CDR3 has 13 residues. Germline CDR1 MGHRA, CDR2 YSYEKL. Trimming took 4 bases from V and 9 from J; bases not matched to a gene: 6. The CDR3 loop is CASSRDGGSEQFF. CDR3 DNA: TGCGCCAGCAGCCGGGACGGGGGGTCTGAGCAGTTCTTC.